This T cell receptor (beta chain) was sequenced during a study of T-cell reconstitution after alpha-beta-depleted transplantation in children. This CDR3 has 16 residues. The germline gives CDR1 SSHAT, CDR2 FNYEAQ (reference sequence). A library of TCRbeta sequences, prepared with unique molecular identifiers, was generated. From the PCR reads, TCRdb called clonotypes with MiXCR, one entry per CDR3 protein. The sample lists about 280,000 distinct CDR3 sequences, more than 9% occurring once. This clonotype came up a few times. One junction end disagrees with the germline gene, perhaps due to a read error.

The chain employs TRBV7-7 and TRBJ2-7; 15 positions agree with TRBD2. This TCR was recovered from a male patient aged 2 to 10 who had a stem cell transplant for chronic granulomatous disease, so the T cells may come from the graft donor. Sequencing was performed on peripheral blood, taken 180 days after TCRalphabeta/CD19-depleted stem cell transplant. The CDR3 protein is CASSPGLAGGPYEQYF. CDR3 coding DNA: TGTGCTAGCAGCCCCGGACTAGCGGGGGGGCCCTACGAGCAGTACTTC. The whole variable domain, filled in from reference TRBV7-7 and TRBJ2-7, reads GAGVSQSPRYKVTKRGQDVTLRCDPISSHATLYWYQQALGQGPEFLTYFNYEAQPDKSGLPSDRFSAERPEGSISTLTIQRTEQRDSAMYRCASSPGLAGGPYEQYFGPGTRLTVT.